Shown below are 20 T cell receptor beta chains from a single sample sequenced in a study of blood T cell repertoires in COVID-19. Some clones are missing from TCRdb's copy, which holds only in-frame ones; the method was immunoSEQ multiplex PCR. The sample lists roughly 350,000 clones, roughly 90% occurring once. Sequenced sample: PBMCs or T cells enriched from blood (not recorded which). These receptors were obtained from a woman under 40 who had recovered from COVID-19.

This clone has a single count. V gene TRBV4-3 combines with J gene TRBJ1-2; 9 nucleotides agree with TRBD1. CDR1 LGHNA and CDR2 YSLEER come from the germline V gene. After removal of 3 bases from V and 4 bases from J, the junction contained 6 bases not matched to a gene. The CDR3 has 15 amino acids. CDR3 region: CASSHRRDRAYGYTF. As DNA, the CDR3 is TGCGCCAGCAGCCATCGCCGGGACAGGGCCTATGGCTACACCTTC.

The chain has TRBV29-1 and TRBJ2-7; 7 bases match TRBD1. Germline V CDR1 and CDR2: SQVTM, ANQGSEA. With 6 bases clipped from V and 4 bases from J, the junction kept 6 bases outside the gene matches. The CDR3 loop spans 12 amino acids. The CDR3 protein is CSVKLQGYEQYF. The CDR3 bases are TGCAGCGTCAAGTTACAGGGGTACGAGCAGTACTTC.

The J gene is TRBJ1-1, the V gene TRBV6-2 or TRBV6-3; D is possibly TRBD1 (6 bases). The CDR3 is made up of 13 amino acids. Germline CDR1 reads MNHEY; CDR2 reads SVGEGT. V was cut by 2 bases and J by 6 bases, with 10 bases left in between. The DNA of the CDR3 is TGTGCCAGCAGTTACACAGGGTTCTCTGAAGCTTTCTTT. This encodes CASSYTGFSEAFF.

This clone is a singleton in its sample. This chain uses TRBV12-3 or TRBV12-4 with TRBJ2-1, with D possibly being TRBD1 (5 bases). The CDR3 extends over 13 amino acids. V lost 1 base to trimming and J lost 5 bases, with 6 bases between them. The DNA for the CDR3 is TGTGCCAGCAGTTTAGGGACAAACAATGAGCAGTTCTTC. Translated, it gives CASSLGTNNEQFF.

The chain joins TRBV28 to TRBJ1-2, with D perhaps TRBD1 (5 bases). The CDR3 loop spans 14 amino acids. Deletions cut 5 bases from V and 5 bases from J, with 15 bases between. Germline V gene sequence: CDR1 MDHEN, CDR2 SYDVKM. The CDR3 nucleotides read TGTGCCAGCAGTCGTCCAGGGTCTGGGTATGGCTACACCTTC. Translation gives CASSRPGSGYGYTF.

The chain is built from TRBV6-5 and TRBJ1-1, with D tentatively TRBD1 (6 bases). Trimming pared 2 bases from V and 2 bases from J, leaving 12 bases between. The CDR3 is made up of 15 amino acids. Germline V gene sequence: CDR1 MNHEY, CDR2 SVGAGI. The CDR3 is CASSYLQGSNTEAFF. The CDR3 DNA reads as TGTGCCAGCAGTTACCTACAGGGAAGTAACACTGAAGCTTTCTTT.

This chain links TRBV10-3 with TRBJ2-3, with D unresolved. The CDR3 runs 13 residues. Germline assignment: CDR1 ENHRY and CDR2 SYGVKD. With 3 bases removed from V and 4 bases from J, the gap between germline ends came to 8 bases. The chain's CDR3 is CAISEVRSDTQYF. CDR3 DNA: TGTGCCATCAGTGAAGTCAGATCAGATACGCAGTATTTT.

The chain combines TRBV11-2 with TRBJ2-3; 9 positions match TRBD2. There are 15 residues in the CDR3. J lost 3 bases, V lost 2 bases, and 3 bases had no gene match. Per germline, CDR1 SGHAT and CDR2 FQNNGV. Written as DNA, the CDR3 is TGTGCCAGCAGCTTATTGCGGGGGGGAACAGATACGCAGTATTTT. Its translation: CASSLLRGGTDTQYF.

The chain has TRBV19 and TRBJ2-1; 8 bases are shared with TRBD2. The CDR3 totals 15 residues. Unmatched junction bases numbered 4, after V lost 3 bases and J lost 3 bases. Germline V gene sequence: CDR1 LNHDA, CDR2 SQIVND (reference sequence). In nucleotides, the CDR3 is TGTGCCAGTAGTATTGGGACTAGGAGCTACAATGAGCAGTTCTTC. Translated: CASSIGTRSYNEQFF.

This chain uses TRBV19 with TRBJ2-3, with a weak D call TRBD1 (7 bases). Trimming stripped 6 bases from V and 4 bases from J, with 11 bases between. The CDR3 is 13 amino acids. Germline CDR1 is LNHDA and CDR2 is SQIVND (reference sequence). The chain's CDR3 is CASSSGGPDTQYF. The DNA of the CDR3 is TGTGCCAGTAGCTCAGGGGGGCCAGATACGCAGTATTTT.

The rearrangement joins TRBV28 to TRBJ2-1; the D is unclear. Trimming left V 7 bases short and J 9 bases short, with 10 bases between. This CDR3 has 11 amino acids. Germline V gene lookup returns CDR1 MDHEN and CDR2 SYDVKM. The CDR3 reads CASTWAFEQFF. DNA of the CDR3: TGTGCCAGCACCTGGGCGTTTGAGCAGTTCTTC.

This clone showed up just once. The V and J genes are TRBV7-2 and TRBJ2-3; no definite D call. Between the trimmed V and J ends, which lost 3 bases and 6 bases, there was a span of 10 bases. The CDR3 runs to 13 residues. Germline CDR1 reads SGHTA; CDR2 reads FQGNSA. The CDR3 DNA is TGTGCCAGCAGCTTCAATCAGTTTGATACGCAGTATTTT. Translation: CASSFNQFDTQYF.

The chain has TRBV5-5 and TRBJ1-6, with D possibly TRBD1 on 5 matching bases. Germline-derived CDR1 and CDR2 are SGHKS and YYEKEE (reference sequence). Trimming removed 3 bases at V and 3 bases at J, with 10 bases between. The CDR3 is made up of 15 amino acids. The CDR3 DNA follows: TGTGCCAGCAGCTCGACAGCCTTCTATAATTCACCCCTCCACTTT. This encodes CASSSTAFYNSPLHF.

The CDR3 loop is CASRATQGEWGKLFF. In DNA, the CDR3 is TGTGCCAGCAGGGCAACACAGGGGGAGTGGGGAAAACTGTTTTTT. The rearrangement uses TRBV28 and TRBJ1-4; 8 bases align to TRBD1. The CDR3 has 15 residues. Trimming at V came to 6 bases and at J to 10 bases, leaving 13 bases not matched to a gene. CDR1 is MDHEN, CDR2 SYDVKM, per germline.

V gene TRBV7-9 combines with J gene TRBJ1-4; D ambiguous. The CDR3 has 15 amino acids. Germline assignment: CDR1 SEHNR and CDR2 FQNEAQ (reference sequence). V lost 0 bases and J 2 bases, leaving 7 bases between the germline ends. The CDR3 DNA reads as TGTGCCAGCAGCTTAGCGGAGGGTACTAATGAAAAACTGTTTTTT. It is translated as CASSLAEGTNEKLFF.

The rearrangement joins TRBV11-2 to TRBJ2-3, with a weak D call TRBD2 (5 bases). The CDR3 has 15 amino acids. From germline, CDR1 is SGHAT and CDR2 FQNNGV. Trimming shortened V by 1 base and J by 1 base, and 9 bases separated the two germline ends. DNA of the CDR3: TGTGCCAGCAGCTTAGGTCACGGGGGCACAGATACGCAGTATTTT. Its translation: CASSLGHGGTDTQYF.

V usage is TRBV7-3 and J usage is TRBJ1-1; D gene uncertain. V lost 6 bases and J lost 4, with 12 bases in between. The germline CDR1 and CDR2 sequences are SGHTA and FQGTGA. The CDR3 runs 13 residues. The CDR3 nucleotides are TGTGCCAGCAGTATGGGAGCGTTCACTGAAGCTTTCTTT. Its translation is CASSMGAFTEAFF.

The CDR3 DNA sequence: TGTGCCAGCAGCACCGCGTCCTGGAGCCACCACGAGCAGTACTTC. Translating gives CASSTASWSHHEQYF. The V gene is TRBV7-9, the J gene TRBJ2-7; D gene ambiguous. Trimming removed 5 bases from V and 5 bases from J, with 19 bases in between. The CDR3 is 15 residues long. Per the germline V gene, CDR1 is SEHNR and CDR2 is FQNEAQ (reference sequence).

The CDR3 here is CASSLSQARSQFF. As DNA, the CDR3 is TGCGCCAGCAGCTTGTCGCAGGCTCGGTCGCAGTTCTTC. This rearrangement joins TRBV5-1 to TRBJ2-1, with no clear D. Looked up from germline, CDR1 is SGHRS and CDR2 is YFSETQ. Trimming left V 1 base short and J 12 bases short, with 14 bases between. This CDR3 has 13 residues.

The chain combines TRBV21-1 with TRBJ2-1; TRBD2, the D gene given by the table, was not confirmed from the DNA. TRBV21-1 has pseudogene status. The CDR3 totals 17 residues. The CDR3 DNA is TGTGCCAGCACCGGGGATAGCGGGAGGGCCGCCCGGGGTGGGCGATTCTTC. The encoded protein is CASTGDSGRAARGGRFF.